The sequence of this T cell receptor (beta chain) was determined in a study of glioma-infiltrating T cells. General study points: Gliomas, especially low-grade, showed above-expected tissue-blood divergence; non-neoplastic patients showed below. Very few CDR3 sequences were shared between tissue and blood.

The germline gives CDR1 DFQATT, CDR2 SNEGSKA (reference sequence). The CDR3 spans 15 residues. The V and J ends lost 6 bases and 2 bases, in that order; junction bases with no gene match: 10. For this clonotype: What it binds is unknown.

Using RNA template, CDR3s of TCR alpha and beta were amplified with iRepertoire arm-PCR. Each CDR3 protein is one row after TCRdb ran MiXCR on the multiplex PCR reads. This table has around 390,000 distinct CDR3 sequences, around 38% appearing once. This receptor was obtained from a human donor with low-grade glioma or glioblastoma, undergoing nonglioma brain surgery, or in good health (not recorded which). The sample comprised glioma tissue, nonneoplastic brain tissue, or PBMCs (not recorded which). This sequence joins TRBV20-1 and TRBJ2-1; 7 bases agree with TRBD2. The CDR3 reads CSAGGREGTYNEQFF. In DNA, the CDR3 is TGCAGTGCCGGGGGGAGGGAGGGTACCTACAATGAGCAGTTCTTC.